This TCR beta chain was found in a study of beta chain features in type 1 diabetes. Points from the study as a whole: A pattern of fewer insertions and more deletions at VDJ junctions was seen in type 1 diabetes patients.

This clone was recorded a few times. The antigen is unknown. The study reverse transcribed the entire isolated RNA, so it sequenced expressed TCRB transcripts. Generated by immunoSEQ multiplex PCR, the TCRdb table keeps only in-frame clones and is missing some. The sample has 350,000 to 450,000 clones, about 15% seen once. Purities in excess of 95% were seen in all sorted populations. CDR3 length: 16 residues. Trimming pared 6 bases from V and 0 bases from J, leaving 18 bases between. The V gene's germline CDR1 is SNHLY and CDR2 FYNNEI. The sample comprised naive CD4+ T cells from blood. The rearrangement links TRBV2 to TRBJ2-7; perhaps TRBD1 as D (5 bases). The origin of this receptor is a woman aged 18-35 years in good health. The CDR3 DNA sequence: TGTGCCAGCAGATATGACAGCTATCGGTACTCCTACGAGCAGTACTTC. Its translation is CASRYDSYRYSYEQYF.